This T cell receptor beta chain emerged from a study of T cell responses to AZD1222 COVID-19 vaccine. CDR1 and CDR2 from the germline V gene are LGHNA and YSLEER. This CDR3 spans 14 amino acids. V shed 5 bases, J shed 5 bases, and the junction held 6 bases outside the gene matches. This clone was seen only a few times. TCRdb's table, derived via immunoSEQ multiplex PCR, lists solely in-frame clones and lacks some. The sample lists about 120,000 clones, around 92% occurring once. The J gene is TRBJ2-5, the V gene TRBV4-3; TRBD2 agrees at 9 bases. The material sequenced was peripheral blood, taken on day 0 of AZD1222 vaccination. The clonotype originates from an adult in good health. CDR3 bases: TGCGCCAGCAGCTCCTCGACTAGCGGCGAGACCCAGTACTTC. It specifies CASSSSTSGETQYF.